Listed here are 16 T cell receptor beta chains from one sample, sequenced in a study of T-cell memory formation after mild COVID-19. TCRdb recomputed calls from the 5' RACE reads with MiXCR, one row per CDR3 protein. The repertoire includes approximately 150,000 distinct CDR3 sequences, approximately 5.7% of them detected once, and about 2.1% sits in the top ten. Sequencing was carried out using PBMCs or a T cell subset sorted from them (not recorded which). Source of these receptors: an adult woman who had mild COVID-19 (a few samples of this study predate the infection). Cell type and time point are not known.

This rearrangement joins TRBV5-1 to TRBJ2-1; D uncertain. This CDR3 region has 15 residues. Trimming shortened V by 4 bases and J by 6 bases, and 17 bases separated the two germline ends. Germline CDR1 SGHRS, CDR2 YFSETQ. CDR3 residues: CASSRAVVGFNEQFF. The CDR3 coding sequence is TGCGCCAGCAGCCGCGCAGTAGTTGGGTTCAATGAGCAGTTCTTC.

This clonotype showed up many times. CDR3 protein: CASSLDWGNTGELFF. DNA of the CDR3: TGTGCCAGCAGCTTAGATTGGGGTAACACCGGGGAGCTGTTTTTT. V is TRBV7-6 and J is TRBJ2-2; no clear D. The germline gives CDR1 SGHVS, CDR2 FNYEAQ. CDR3 size: 15 residues. Trimming cost V 1 base and J 2 bases, with 8 bases left between them.

This clonotype has at least ten counts. The chain has TRBV7-9 and TRBJ1-2, with TRBD1 matching over 11 bases. Germline lookup yields CDR1 SEHNR and CDR2 FQNEAQ (reference sequence). Trimming cost V 5 bases and J 8 bases; bases outside gene matches: 10. This CDR3 comprises 15 residues. The CDR3 is CASSPDRGRLYGYTF. The CDR3 DNA is TGTGCCAGCAGCCCGGACAGGGGGCGCCTATACGGCTACACCTTC.

There are many counts of this clonotype. The rearrangement joins TRBV5-1 to TRBJ2-5; a weak D match, TRBD2 (5 bases). The CDR3 has 12 amino acids. Germline CDR1 is SGHRS and CDR2 is YFSETQ. V lost 4 bases and J lost 4, with 8 bases in between. The CDR3 DNA follows: TGCGCCAGCAGCCCTGAGGGAGAGACCCAGTACTTC. Amino acids: CASSPEGETQYF.

In its sample, this clonotype was seen many times. This chain joins TRBV7-2 and TRBJ2-1, with 9 bases aligning to TRBD2. From germline, CDR1 is SGHTA and CDR2 FQGNSA. The CDR3 is 20 residues long. Trimming removed 5 bases from V and 3 bases from J; junction bases left unmatched: 20. The CDR3 protein is CASSLTSGLLARFRYNEQFF. The CDR3 DNA reads TGTGCCAGCAGCCTAACTAGCGGGCTTCTTGCCCGATTCCGCTACAATGAGCAGTTCTTC. The entire variable domain, with the rest obtained from reference TRBV7-2 and TRBJ2-1, is as follows: GAGVSQSPSNKVTEKGKDVELRCDPISGHTALYWYRQSLGQGLEFLIYFQGNSAPDKSGLPSDRFSAERTGGSVSTLTIQRTQQEDSAVYLCASSLTSGLLARFRYNEQFFGPGTRLTVL.

This clonotype was recorded many times. The V call is TRBV6-5, the J call TRBJ2-7; D is perhaps TRBD1 (6 bases). Trimming stripped 2 bases from V and 2 bases from J, with 13 bases between. This CDR3 has 15 residues. Germline CDR1 reads MNHEY; CDR2 reads SVGAGI. CDR3 nucleotide sequence: TGTGCCAGCAGTTACCTACAGGGATCAACCTACGAGCAGTACTTC. Translated: CASSYLQGSTYEQYF.

This chain links TRBV6-2 or TRBV6-3 with TRBJ2-1; the match to TRBD1 covers 9 bases. The ends lost 5 bases at V and 5 bases at J; junction bases unmatched: 10. The CDR3 is 16 amino acids. The germline gives CDR1 MNHEY, CDR2 SVGEGT. CDR3: CASSPLRDRVDNEQFF. In nucleotides, the CDR3 is TGTGCCAGCAGTCCCCTCCGGGACAGGGTGGACAATGAGCAGTTCTTC.

This clonotype appeared many times. V gene TRBV11-2 combines with J gene TRBJ2-3, with 11 bases matching TRBD2. V shed 6 bases and J 0 bases; nucleotides not matched to a gene: 11. Looked up from germline, CDR1 is SGHAT and CDR2 is FQNNGV. The CDR3 contains 18 residues. CDR3 protein: CASRRYPSGGLSTDTQYF. The CDR3 DNA sequence: TGTGCCAGCAGACGTTACCCTAGCGGGGGGCTTAGCACAGATACGCAGTATTTT.

This clonotype was detected a few times. The rearrangement uses TRBV7-8 and TRBJ1-5, with TRBD1 as a possible D gene (5 bases). Trimming took off 1 base at V and 2 bases at J, with 12 bases between the two ends. Germline V CDR1 and CDR2: SGHVS, FQNEAQ. The CDR3 length is 16 residues. The CDR3 region has the DNA TGTGCCAGCAGCTTAGTGTCCGGGGCGGGCAATCAGCCCCAGCATTTT. Protein sequence: CASSLVSGAGNQPQHF.

This clonotype was found many times. CDR3 DNA sequence: TGTGCCAGCAGTCCTCGATCACCACCGACGGCTGAAGCTTTCTTT. Protein product: CASSPRSPPTAEAFF. This chain connects TRBV6-5 to TRBJ1-1; no firm D call. The CDR3 has 15 amino acids. CDR1 and CDR2 from the germline V gene are MNHEY and SVGAGI. Trimming took off 5 bases at V and 6 bases at J, with 19 bases between the two ends.

This clonotype was seen more than once but under ten times. The gene calls are TRBV2 and TRBJ2-7; D uncertain. This CDR3 has 11 residues. The germline CDR1 and CDR2 sequences are SNHLY and FYNNEI. Deletions cut 5 bases from V and 4 bases from J, with 6 bases between. This chain's CDR3 is CASSWQYEQYF. The CDR3 nucleotides are TGTGCCAGCAGTTGGCAGTACGAGCAGTACTTC.

This clonotype was counted only a few times. The chain carries TRBV25-1 and TRBJ2-5; the match to TRBD1 covers 8 bases. The germline V gene has CDR1 MGHDK and CDR2 SYGVNS. V trimming: 4 bases; J trimming: 3 bases; junction bases outside the gene matches: 7. The CDR3 runs to 15 residues. For the CDR3, the DNA is TGTGCCAGCAGTGCCGCTCAGGGGGCCAAAGAGACCCAGTACTTC. Protein: CASSAAQGAKETQYF.

This clonotype was seen repeatedly, ten times or more. J is TRBJ2-3 and V is TRBV30; D ambiguous. The ends were cut back, 1 base at V and 6 bases at J, with 14 bases in the middle. This CDR3 comprises 14 residues. Germline assignment: CDR1 GTSNPN and CDR2 SVGIG (reference sequence). DNA of the CDR3: TGTGCCTGGAGTGGGCGCGTCCACCCGGATACGCAGTATTTT. This gives the protein CAWSGRVHPDTQYF. The whole variable domain, filled in from reference TRBV30 and TRBJ2-3, reads SQTIHQWPATLVQPVGSPLSLECTVEGTSNPNLYWYRQAAGRGLQLLFYSVGIGQISSEVPQNLSASRPQDRQFILSSKKLLLSDSGFYLCAWSGRVHPDTQYFGPGTRLTVL.

The chain uses TRBV6-2 or TRBV6-3 and TRBJ2-3; D unresolved. The CDR3 extends over 14 amino acids. V gave up 6 bases and J gave up 6 bases, with 16 bases separating them. Germline CDR1 is MNHEY and CDR2 is SVGEGT. In DNA, the CDR3 is TGTGCCAGCAGCGACGTCCGGGCCGACGATACGCAGTATTTT. This sequence encodes CASSDVRADDTQYF.

The rearrangement uses TRBV5-4 and TRBJ2-2; TRBD1 matches at 9 bases. The CDR3 spans 16 residues. CDR1 and CDR2 (germline): SGHNT, YYREEE (reference sequence). After removal of 0 bases from V and 4 bases from J, the junction contained 4 bases not matched to a gene. The CDR3 region has the DNA TGTGCCAGCAGCTTGGAACAGGGGGCAGCCACCGGGGAGCTGTTTTTT. Protein product: CASSLEQGAATGELFF.

The V call is TRBV12-3 or TRBV12-4, the J call TRBJ1-5; the D is unclear. Trimming cost V 8 bases and J 1 base, with 18 bases left between them. The length of the CDR3 is 16 residues. In DNA form, the CDR3 reads TGTGCCAGCGCTTCCCACAATGGGATCAGCAATCAGCCCCAGCATTTT. This sequence encodes CASASHNGISNQPQHF.